This record concerns one T cell receptor beta chain sequence. This clone has only one observation. Which antigen it targets is not known. Per-base quality was not reported, and no clone a single base away is much larger than it. This entry comes from a study of blood T cell repertoires in COVID-19 (TCRdb year 2020). A note on the overall study: The collaborator samples originated in the United States, Italy and Spain and spanned the acute and convalescent phases of COVID-19. The prospective study material was composed of cDNA or gDNA derived from T cells, B-cell-depleted T cells, or PBMCs. Deeply sampled blood TCRbeta repertoires from subjects exposed to, actively infected with, or recovered from COVID-19 were included in the dataset. The repertoires were made available in a free public database intended to serve as a resource for research on the immune response to SARS-CoV-2. Samples were obtained from the ongoing ImmuneRACE study (first 160 participants) and from 1,200 or so subjects provided by 6 global collaborators. The sample metadata nearly always contained a de-identified subject ID, COVID-19 status, age in years and sex. HLA class I and class II types, where available, came from metadata supplied by the sample provider rather than from assay-based typing.

The immunoSEQ Assay, a bias-controlled multiplex PCR, was used to amplify TCRbeta CDR3 regions from genomic DNA. In the paper's pipeline: The number of nucleated cells in each sample was estimated from the amplification of reference gene primers within the assay. To quantify the absolute abundance of each unique TCRbeta CDR3 rearrangement, sequence reads were collapsed and filtered. For each sample, productive Simpson clonality was calculated as the square root of Simpson's diversity index over productive rearrangements. The immuneACCESS repertoire file appears here via TCRdb, limited to in-frame rearrangements. These files lack a portion of the clones; in checked studies, under half of the deficit traces to unresolved V genes, and the cause of the others is not known. That table supplies the V and J calls and clone size; D and trimming were determined from the DNA. The sample table contains 60,000 to 85,000 clones; only one count was recorded for roughly nine tenths of them. The ten largest clones represent 6% to 7.5% of the sample.

In Seattle, one collaborating source enrolled patients while the infection was active and tracked those patients longitudinally over the course of disease. Collaborating institutions collected whole blood in K2EDTA tubes following their own protocols. For TCRbeta analysis, collaborators shipped samples as frozen whole blood, isolated PBMCs, or DNA extracted from either of those sample types. The CDR3 spans 17 residues, from the cysteine through the phenylalanine. The DNA shown is the 51-base CDR3, in frame from base 1. The trim is 5 bases for V and 2 bases for J, with a gap of 18 bases between the germline ends. The germline V gene (reference sequence) sets CDR1 to MNHEY and CDR2 to SMNVEV. The study at large found these results: How much clinical and demographic metadata was included differed by source and by participant, and the metadata was provided uncurated.

The source material was peripheral blood. The receptor chain draws on TRBV27 and TRBJ2-2; D gene: possibly TRBD2, on 6 matching bases. This clonotype was obtained from a man aged 40-49 years with COVID-19, enrolled during active disease. The CDR3: CASSPSPASVNTGELFF. Read as DNA, the sequence is TGTGCCAGCAGTCCGAGCCCCGCTAGCGTCAACACCGGGGAGCTGTTTTTT.